These 21 T cell receptor beta chains were sequenced from one sample in a study of Ad26.COV2.S vaccination and SARS-CoV-2 variants. The protocol was immunoSEQ multiplex PCR, while the TCRdb copy is restricted to in-frame clones and leaves out a portion. The sample includes around 450,000 clones, around 91% of them seen just once. Treatment noted: about 20 received Ad26.COV2.S at low or high dose, single or two shots; roughly five received placebo; per-sample allocation not given. Sampling was performed 63 days after the first vaccine or placebo injection. Material: peripheral blood, obtained in a trial of Ad26.COV2.S vaccine versus placebo. Source of these receptors: a person between 18 and 65 years old who received the Ad26.COV2.S COVID-19 vaccine or a placebo.

J is TRBJ1-2 and V is TRBV2; D not certain. Deletions cut 7 bases from V and 3 bases from J, with 9 bases between. The CDR3 is 12 residues long. The germline CDR1 and CDR2 sequences are SNHLY and FYNNEI. The CDR3 region is CASIDNHYGYTF. CDR3 bases: TGTGCCAGCATAGACAACCACTATGGCTACACCTTC.

The rearrangement joins TRBV9 to TRBJ1-2, with 9 positions matching TRBD1. The CDR3 contains 15 residues. V gave up 4 bases and J gave up 2 bases; unmatched junction bases: 6. CDR1 is SGDLS and CDR2 is YYNGEE in the germline V gene. DNA for the CDR3: TGTGCCAGCAGCCCCCGGACAGGGGCCAACTATGGCTACACCTTC. Residues: CASSPRTGANYGYTF.

The chain combines TRBV4-3 with TRBJ2-3; D possibly corresponds to TRBD2 (5 bases). The CDR3 loop spans 16 amino acids. The germline CDR1 and CDR2 sequences are LGHNA and YSLEER. Trimming pared 0 bases from V and 4 bases from J, leaving 14 bases between. CDR3 residues: CASSQDRGQRADTQYF. CDR3 in DNA: TGCGCCAGCAGCCAAGATAGAGGCCAGAGGGCAGATACGCAGTATTTT.

The chain links TRBV11-1 to TRBJ2-1, with TRBD2 matching over 9 bases. This CDR3 is 16 amino acids long. Germline CDR1 is SGHAT and CDR2 is FQDESV (reference sequence). Unmatched junction bases numbered 11, after V lost 3 bases and J lost 8 bases. CDR3: CASSLAGLARGDEQFF. The CDR3 region has the DNA TGTGCCAGCAGCTTGGCGGGACTAGCCAGAGGAGATGAGCAGTTCTTC. The complete variable domain, with remaining parts taken from reference TRBV11-1 and TRBJ2-1, reads EAEVAQSPRYKITEKSQAVAFWCDPISGHATLYWYRQILGQGPELLVQFQDESVVDDSQLPKDRFSAERLKGVDSTLKIQPAELGDSAMYLCASSLAGLARGDEQFFGPGTRLTVL.

For the CDR3, the DNA is TGTGCCAGCAGCCGACCCGGGACAGGGACACAAGCCCCCGGGTACGAGCAGTACTTC. Its protein product is CASSRPGTGTQAPGYEQYF. The chain carries TRBV5-6 and TRBJ2-7; TRBD1 aligns across 9 bases. Germline trimming cut 4 bases from V and 4 bases from J; bases unmatched to any gene: 21. This CDR3 spans 19 amino acids. The germline V gene encodes CDR1 SGHDT and CDR2 YYEEEE.

The chain is built from TRBV15 and TRBJ2-7, with 9 nucleotides matching TRBD2. The CDR3 length is 14 residues. Germline CDR1 reads LNHNV; CDR2 reads YYDKDF (reference sequence). V trimming: 2 bases; J trimming: 5 bases; junction bases outside the gene matches: 4. CDR3 in DNA: TGTGCCACCAGCAGAATAGCGGGAGCCGACGAGCAGTACTTC. The encoded protein is CATSRIAGADEQYF.

This rearrangement joins TRBV11-2 to TRBJ2-5; D is possibly TRBD2 (6 bases). V was shortened by 1 base and J by 0 bases, with 6 bases between the two germline ends. The germline gives CDR1 SGHAT, CDR2 FQNNGV. The CDR3 runs to 14 residues. DNA of the CDR3: TGTGCCAGCAGCTTAGGACTAGACCAAGAGACCCAGTACTTC. Translated, it gives CASSLGLDQETQYF. The whole variable domain, filled in from reference TRBV11-2 and TRBJ2-5, reads EAGVAQSPRYKIIEKRQSVAFWCNPISGHATLYWYQQILGQGPKLLIQFQNNGVVDDSQLPKDRFSAERLKGVDSTLKIQPAKLEDSAVYLCASSLGLDQETQYFGPGTRLLVL.

CDR3 sequence (DNA): TGCAGCGTTGAGTCGTTGGGTTTCTATGGCTACACCTTC. Translation gives CSVESLGFYGYTF. The V gene is TRBV29-1, the J gene TRBJ1-2; the D is unclear. CDR3 length: 13 residues. Germline CDR1 and CDR2: SQVTM and ANQGSEA. V lost 3 bases and J lost 4, with 12 bases in between.

The V and J genes are TRBV28 and TRBJ1-2; D might be TRBD1 (6 bases). V was clipped by 4 bases and J by 2 bases, with 14 bases between them. The germline CDR1 and CDR2 sequences are MDHEN and SYDVKM. The CDR3 is 15 amino acids. In DNA form, the CDR3 reads TGTGCCAGCAGTTCCCCGGGAGGGGGGAACTATGGCTACACCTTC. It translates to CASSSPGGGNYGYTF.

This clone was observed once. The chain recombines TRBV28 with TRBJ2-7; the match to TRBD2 covers 8 bases. Germline-derived CDR1 and CDR2 are MDHEN and SYDVKM. V dropped 8 bases and J dropped 2; count of bases not matched to a gene: 11. The CDR3 contains 15 residues. The DNA for the CDR3 is TGTGCCAGCTGCCCGACGGTAGCGGGAACCTACGAGCAGTACTTC. Protein: CASCPTVAGTYEQYF. Full variable domain (missing parts from reference TRBV28 and TRBJ2-7): DVKVTQSSRYLVKRTGEKVFLECVQDMDHENMFWYRQDPGLGLRLIYFSYDVKMKEKGDIPEGYSVSREKKERFSLILESASTNQTSMYLCASCPTVAGTYEQYFGPGTRLTVT.

As regards this clone: Germline is not matched at one junction end, which may reflect a read error. This chain links TRBV4-3 with TRBJ2-3; perhaps TRBD2 as D (5 bases). Germline CDR1 is LGHNA and CDR2 is YSLEER. The CDR3 contains 16 residues. In DNA, the CDR3 is TGCACCAGCAGCCAAGTACGTCGGGGAGATAGATCTACGCAGTATTTT. Encoded protein: CTSSQVRRGDRSTQYF.

The gene calls are TRBV28 and TRBJ2-5; 8 nucleotides line up with TRBD2. V gave up 6 bases and J gave up 5 bases; unmatched junction bases: 5. The CDR3 length is 13 residues. Per the germline V gene, CDR1 is MDHEN and CDR2 is SYDVKM. The CDR3 DNA sequence: TGTGCCAGCAGCTCGGGACTAGGGGAGACCCAGTACTTC. It encodes CASSSGLGETQYF.

The chain uses TRBV2 and TRBJ2-1; D is perhaps TRBD1 or TRBD2 (6 bases each). V was pared by 1 base and J by 9 bases, with 10 bases between. There are 13 residues in the CDR3. Germline V gene sequence: CDR1 SNHLY, CDR2 FYNNEI. CDR3 sequence (DNA): TGTGCCAGCAGTGAAGTGGGGGGCCCTGAGCAGTTCTTC. This translates into CASSEVGGPEQFF.

V usage is TRBV9 and J usage is TRBJ1-2, with 8 positions matching TRBD1. The CDR3 consists of 15 residues. CDR1 SGDLS and CDR2 YYNGEE come from the germline V gene. V dropped 4 bases and J dropped 3; count of bases not matched to a gene: 8. Here the CDR3 reads CASSFPLTGDYGYTF. In DNA form, the CDR3 reads TGTGCCAGCAGCTTCCCCCTGACAGGGGACTATGGCTACACCTTC.

The V call is TRBV9, the J call TRBJ2-2; 7 bases align to TRBD2. CDR3 length: 16 residues. CDR1 is SGDLS, CDR2 YYNGEE, per germline. V was clipped by 2 bases and J by 0 bases; unmatched bases: 4. This chain's CDR3 is CASSVGGTANTGELFF. DNA of the CDR3: TGTGCCAGCAGCGTGGGGGGGACGGCGAACACCGGGGAGCTGTTTTTT.

The sample holds one count of this clone. The chain links TRBV15 to TRBJ2-1; 8 nucleotides line up with TRBD2. This CDR3 has 16 amino acids. Germline V gene data show CDR1 as LNHNV and CDR2 as YYDKDF (reference sequence). The V gene end was trimmed by 6 bases and the J gene end by 3 bases; junction bases not matched to a gene: 10. CDR3 in amino acids: CATRKRGSGNYNEQFF. The CDR3 DNA reads TGTGCCACCAGAAAGAGGGGTAGCGGGAACTACAATGAGCAGTTCTTC.

The V call is TRBV4-2, the J call TRBJ2-3, with 7 positions matching TRBD2. Unmatched junction bases numbered 3, after V lost 0 bases and J lost 0 bases. This CDR3 is built from 16 residues. The germline V gene encodes CDR1 LGHNA and CDR2 YNFKEQ. CDR3 in amino acids: CASSQDPSGSTDTQYF. DNA for the CDR3: TGTGCCAGCAGCCAAGACCCTAGCGGAAGCACAGATACGCAGTATTTT.

The chain recombines TRBV28 with TRBJ1-6, with D unresolved. The CDR3 contains 12 residues. Germline-derived CDR1 and CDR2 are MDHEN and SYDVKM. Trimming pared 4 bases from V and 7 bases from J, leaving 5 bases between. The CDR3 protein is CASSSGNSPLHF. The CDR3 nucleotides are TGTGCCAGCAGTTCGGGGAATTCACCCCTCCACTTT. The full variable domain, in which reference TRBV28 and TRBJ1-6 provide the parts outside the CDR3, is DVKVTQSSRYLVKRTGEKVFLECVQDMDHENMFWYRQDPGLGLRLIYFSYDVKMKEKGDIPEGYSVSREKKERFSLILESASTNQTSMYLCASSSGNSPLHFGNGTRLTVT.

This clone was detected only once. V usage is TRBV30 and J usage is TRBJ2-1; 7 nucleotides line up with TRBD2. Germline trimming cut 3 bases from V and 1 base from J; bases unmatched to any gene: 21. Per the germline V gene, CDR1 is GTSNPN and CDR2 is SVGIG (reference sequence). The CDR3 has 20 residues. In DNA, the CDR3 is TGTGCCTGGAGGGACACCCAGGAGCGGGGATCAACCCCTTCCTACAATGAGCAGTTCTTC. Protein product: CAWRDTQERGSTPSYNEQFF.

The V gene is TRBV7-9, the J gene TRBJ2-1, with D unclear. Germline lookup yields CDR1 SEHNR and CDR2 FQNEAQ (reference sequence). The CDR3 sequence is 14 residues long. V gave up 5 bases and J gave up 4 bases, with 12 bases separating them. The CDR3 nucleotides are TGTGCCAGCAGCGCCGCTCTCCATTACAATGAGCAGTTCTTC. This sequence encodes CASSAALHYNEQFF.

V and J are TRBV5-4 and TRBJ2-2; TRBD1 matches at 12 bases. Germline values: CDR1 SGHNT, CDR2 YYREEE (reference sequence). This CDR3 is built from 16 residues. The trim removed 4 bases at V and 7 bases at J, leaving 8 bases unmatched. CDR3 coding DNA: TGTGCCAGCAGCCCGGGACAGGGGGCGATCTACGGGGAGCTGTTTTTT. Translated, it gives CASSPGQGAIYGELFF.